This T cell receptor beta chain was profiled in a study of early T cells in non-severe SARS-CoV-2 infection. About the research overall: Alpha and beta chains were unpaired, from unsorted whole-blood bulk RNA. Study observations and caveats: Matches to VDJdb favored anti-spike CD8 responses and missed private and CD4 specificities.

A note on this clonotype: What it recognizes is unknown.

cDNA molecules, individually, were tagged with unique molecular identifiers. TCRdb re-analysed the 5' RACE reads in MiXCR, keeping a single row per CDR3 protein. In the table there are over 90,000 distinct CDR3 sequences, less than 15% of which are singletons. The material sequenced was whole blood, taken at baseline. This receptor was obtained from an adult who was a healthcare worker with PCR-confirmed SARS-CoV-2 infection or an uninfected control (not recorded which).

CDR3 loop: CASSLVKSSGRGNTGELFF. For the CDR3, the DNA is TGTGCCAGCAGCTTAGTCAAGTCTAGCGGGAGGGGAAACACCGGGGAGCTGTTTTTT. V and J are TRBV11-3 and TRBJ2-2; 12 bases agree with TRBD2. Germline-derived CDR1 and CDR2 are SGHNT and YENEEA. J was trimmed by 2 bases and V by 1 base; bases with no gene match: 8. CDR3 length equals 19 residues.